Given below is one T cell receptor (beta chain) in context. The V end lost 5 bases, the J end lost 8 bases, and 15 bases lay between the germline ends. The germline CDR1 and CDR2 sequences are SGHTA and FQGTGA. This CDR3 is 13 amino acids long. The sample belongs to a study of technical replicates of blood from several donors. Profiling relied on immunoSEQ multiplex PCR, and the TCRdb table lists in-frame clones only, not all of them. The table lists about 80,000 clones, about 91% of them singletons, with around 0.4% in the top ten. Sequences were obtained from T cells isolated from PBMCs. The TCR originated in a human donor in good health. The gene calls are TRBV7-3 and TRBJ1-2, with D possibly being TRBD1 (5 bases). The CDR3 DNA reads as TGTGCCAGCAGCCAGACAGTCGCCGGAGGCTACACCTTC. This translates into CASSQTVAGGYTF.